These 21 T cell receptor beta chains were all obtained from the same sample, sequenced in a study of cytotoxic CD8 clonotypes in ibrutinib-treated CLL. Assay used: immunoSEQ multiplex PCR; TCRdb lists only in-frame clones, some missing. Among approximately 190,000 clones listed, roughly 77% were seen once. Here the sequenced sample was PBMCs, taken after 12 months of ibrutinib treatment. The source of these receptors is a human donor with chronic lymphocytic leukemia.

This sequence joins TRBV27 and TRBJ1-5; 9 bases fit TRBD1. The CDR3 totals 20 residues. V dropped 6 bases and J dropped 0; count of bases not matched to a gene: 18. Germline V lookup: CDR1 MNHEY, CDR2 SMNVEV (reference sequence). This CDR3 reads CASSEIQGAASPFSNQPQHF. For the CDR3, the DNA is TGTGCCAGCAGCGAGATACAGGGGGCCGCCAGTCCCTTTAGCAATCAGCCCCAGCATTTT.

This CDR3 reads CASIVSGDSYEQYF. CDR3 in DNA: TGTGCCAGCATCGTGTCGGGCGATTCCTACGAGCAGTACTTC. The gene calls are TRBV6-5 and TRBJ2-7; D not resolved. Germline CDR1 is MNHEY and CDR2 is SVGAGI. Trimming took off 7 bases at V and 1 base at J, with 14 bases between the two ends. CDR3 length equals 14 residues.

This clone was observed a handful of times. The chain combines TRBV20-1 with TRBJ1-5; D uncertain. The CDR3 is made up of 10 amino acids. Germline CDR1 reads DFQATT; CDR2 reads SNEGSKA (reference sequence). V was pared by 7 bases and J by 7 bases, with 8 bases between. DNA for the CDR3: TGCAGTGTCAGTCGCCAGCCCCAGCATTTT. Translation: CSVSRQPQHF.

This chain joins TRBV29-1 and TRBJ1-1, with D unclear. Trimming removed 3 bases from V and 0 bases from J, with 14 bases in between. The germline gives CDR1 SQVTM, CDR2 ANQGSEA. The CDR3 contains 15 residues. This chain's CDR3 is CSVDGPSILNTEAFF. Here the CDR3 DNA reads TGCAGCGTTGACGGACCGTCGATCTTGAACACTGAAGCTTTCTTT.

The CDR3 nucleotides are TGCGCCAGCAGCTTAAACGGAGCCTCGGGAAACACCATATATTTT. This codes for CASSLNGASGNTIYF. The V gene is TRBV5-1, the J gene TRBJ1-3; no firm D call. CDR1 and CDR2 from the germline V gene are SGHRS and YFSETQ. The CDR3 runs to 15 residues. Between the trimmed V and J ends, which lost 2 bases and 4 bases, there was a span of 13 bases.

This clone was recorded only once. The chain carries TRBV4-1 and TRBJ2-7, with D perhaps being TRBD1 or TRBD2 (6 bases each). The CDR3 loop spans 14 amino acids. Trimming took off 4 bases at V and 3 bases at J, with 13 bases between the two ends. Per the germline V gene, CDR1 is MGHRA and CDR2 is YSYEKL. The CDR3 DNA reads as TGCGCCAGCAGCCTTACCGGGGGCCACTACGAGCAGTACTTC. It yields the protein CASSLTGGHYEQYF.

This sequence joins TRBV6-5 and TRBJ1-2; weak D call: TRBD1 (5 bases). Trimming shortened V by 5 bases and J by 5 bases, and 18 bases separated the two germline ends. This CDR3 comprises 15 residues. From germline, CDR1 is MNHEY and CDR2 SVGAGI. CDR3 amino acids: CASSNAGQGLYGYTF. The CDR3 DNA follows: TGTGCCAGCAGTAACGCGGGGCAGGGCTTATATGGCTACACCTTC.

This clone has a handful of counts. The CDR3 sequence: CASSFRGRAHEQFF. The CDR3 nucleotides are TGTGCCAGCAGTTTTCGCGGGAGGGCCCATGAGCAGTTCTTC. The chain employs TRBV27 and TRBJ2-1; 9 bases are a match to TRBD2. The V and J ends lost 3 bases and 8 bases, in that order; junction bases with no gene match: 5. Germline V gene data show CDR1 as MNHEY and CDR2 as SMNVEV (reference sequence). The CDR3 consists of 14 residues.

The gene calls are TRBV7-9 and TRBJ2-6, with a possible D match to TRBD1 (6 bases). CDR1 and CDR2 from the germline V gene are SEHNR and FQNEAQ (reference sequence). CDR3 length: 15 amino acids. V dropped 6 bases and J dropped 4 bases, with 13 bases sitting between them. DNA for the CDR3: TGTGCCAGCAGACTTACAGGGCTCGGGGCCAACGTCCTGACTTTC. Amino acids: CASRLTGLGANVLTF.

The CDR3 loop is CASRTRDTQYF. DNA of the CDR3: TGTGCCAGCAGGACTAGAGATACGCAGTATTTT. The gene calls are TRBV6-5 and TRBJ2-3; tentative D call: TRBD2 (6 bases). This CDR3 has 11 amino acids. Germline V CDR1 and CDR2: MNHEY, SVGAGI. Trimming stripped 6 bases from V and 5 bases from J, with 6 bases between.

This clone was counted only a few times. This rearrangement joins TRBV6-1 to TRBJ2-4, with D possibly matching TRBD2 (5 bases). Looked up from germline, CDR1 is MNHNS and CDR2 is SASEGT. V was pared by 1 base and J by 10 bases, with 8 bases between. CDR3 length: 12 amino acids. The CDR3 nucleotides read TGTGCCAGCAGTGAAGTCGGGGAAATTCAGTACTTC. The encoded protein is CASSEVGEIQYF.

On this clone: Germline is not matched at one junction end, which may reflect a read error. The rearrangement links TRBV15 to TRBJ1-1; TRBD1 is a possible D gene (6 bases). The CDR3 runs to 14 residues. Per germline, CDR1 LNHNV and CDR2 YYDKDF (reference sequence). The CDR3 region has the DNA TGTGCCACCAGCGGAGAGACAGGAGGGACTGAAGCTTTCTTT. As protein: CATSGETGGTEAFF.

The V call is TRBV30, the J call TRBJ2-7, with TRBD2 identical over 10 bases. This CDR3 is built from 15 residues. Germline trimming cut 5 bases from V and 3 bases from J; bases unmatched to any gene: 10. Germline CDR1 reads GTSNPN; CDR2 reads SVGIG (reference sequence). The CDR3 nucleotides are TGTGCCTGGGCCACAGGACTAGCGGCCTTCTACGAGCAGTACTTC. It translates to CAWATGLAAFYEQYF.

This sequence joins TRBV5-4 and TRBJ1-1; 7 bases match TRBD1. Germline values: CDR1 SGHNT, CDR2 YYREEE (reference sequence). CDR3 length: 14 amino acids. V was pared by 4 bases and J by 5 bases, with 8 bases of the junction left unmatched. As DNA, the CDR3 is TGTGCCAGCAGCCCAGGGGGGGCGGGGACTGAAGCTTTCTTT. Residues: CASSPGGAGTEAFF.

This clone rates as medium-sized. The chain is built from TRBV28 and TRBJ2-7, with TRBD1 as a possible D gene (6 bases). The CDR3 sequence is 12 residues long. The V gene lost 4 bases and the J gene lost 6 bases, with 10 bases spanning the gap. Germline CDR1 is MDHEN and CDR2 is SYDVKM. DNA of the CDR3: TGTGCCAGCAGTTCCACAGGGCGCGAGCAGTACTTC. Translation: CASSSTGREQYF.

The V and J genes are TRBV25-1 and TRBJ1-2; 8 bases align to TRBD1. Germline assignment: CDR1 MGHDK and CDR2 SYGVNS. The J segment lost 2 bases and the V segment lost 2 bases, leaving 4 bases of the junction unmatched. CDR3 length: 15 amino acids. CDR3 nucleotide sequence: TGTGCCAGCAGTGAACAGGGGGCACCCAACTATGGCTACACCTTC. It yields the protein CASSEQGAPNYGYTF.

The rearrangement uses TRBV27 and TRBJ2-2; D is tentatively TRBD1 or TRBD2 (5 bases each). Between the trimmed V and J ends, which lost 1 base and 1 base, there was a span of 10 bases. The V gene's germline CDR1 is MNHEY and CDR2 SMNVEV (reference sequence). The CDR3 sequence is 16 residues long. CDR3 in DNA: TGTGCCAGCAGTTTATACGGGGCCGGGAACACCGGGGAGCTGTTTTTT. Protein: CASSLYGAGNTGELFF.

The chain has TRBV9 and TRBJ2-3; D perhaps matches TRBD1 (6 bases). V was cut by 4 bases and J by 2 bases, with 14 bases left in between. Germline lookup yields CDR1 SGDLS and CDR2 YYNGEE. The CDR3 length is 15 residues. CDR3: CASSSRQDLTDTQYF. The DNA for the CDR3 is TGTGCCAGCAGCTCGCGACAGGACCTCACAGATACGCAGTATTTT.

V and J are TRBV7-2 and TRBJ1-1; D unclear. The CDR3 loop spans 13 amino acids. V was clipped by 5 bases and J by 1 base, with 8 bases between them. CDR1 SGHTA and CDR2 FQGNSA come from the germline V gene. The CDR3 loop reads CASSPQENTEAFF. CDR3 nucleotide sequence: TGTGCCAGCAGCCCCCAGGAGAACACTGAAGCTTTCTTT.

The chain joins TRBV4-3 to TRBJ2-1, with 14 bases aligning to TRBD2. Germline CDR1 LGHNA, CDR2 YSLEER. The V gene end was trimmed by 4 bases and the J gene end by 10 bases; junction bases not matched to a gene: 3. CDR3 length: 14 amino acids. The CDR3 DNA reads as TGCGCCAGCAGCCGGGGACTAGCGGGAGACGAGCAGTTCTTC. The encoded protein is CASSRGLAGDEQFF.

The gene calls are TRBV7-8 and TRBJ1-5; D gene uncertain. Germline loops: CDR1 SGHVS, CDR2 FQNEAQ. The CDR3 runs 14 residues. The V end lost 1 base, the J end lost 6 bases, and 10 bases lay between the germline ends. DNA of the CDR3: TGTGCCAGCAGCTTAGTGGACGACCGTCAGCCCCAGCATTTT. Its translation is CASSLVDDRQPQHF.